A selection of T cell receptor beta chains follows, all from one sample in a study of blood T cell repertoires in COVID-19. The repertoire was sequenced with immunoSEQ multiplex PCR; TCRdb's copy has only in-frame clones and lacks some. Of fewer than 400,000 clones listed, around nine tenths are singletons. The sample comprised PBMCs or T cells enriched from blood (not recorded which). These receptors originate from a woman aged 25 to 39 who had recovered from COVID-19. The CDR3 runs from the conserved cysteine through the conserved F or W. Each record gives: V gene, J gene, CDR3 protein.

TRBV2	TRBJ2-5	CASSAGLAPPQTQYF
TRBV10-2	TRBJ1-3	CASTFGGAANTIYF
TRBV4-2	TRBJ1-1	CASSPAPGQDDRRAFF
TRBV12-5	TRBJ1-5	CASGTPGGRSNQPQHF
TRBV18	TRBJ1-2	CASSPQAGTGYGYTF
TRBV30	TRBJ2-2	CAWSPGPGELFF
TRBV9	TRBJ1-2	CASSVGQALGGYTF
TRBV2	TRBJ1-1	CASGRSIMNTEAFF
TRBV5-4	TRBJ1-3	CASSSTGGNTIYF
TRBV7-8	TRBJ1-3	CASSLGGGDTIYF
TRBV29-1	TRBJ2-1	CSVTSNEQFF
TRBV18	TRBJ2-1	CASSPTGQGARNEQFF
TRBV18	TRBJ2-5	CASSSTGEETQYF
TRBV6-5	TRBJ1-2	CASRTRTGSNYGYTF
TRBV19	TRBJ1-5	CASSIFPGASNQPQHF
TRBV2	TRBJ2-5	CASSDELAGVETQYF
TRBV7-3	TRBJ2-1	CASSSQSGTYNEQFF
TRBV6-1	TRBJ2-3	CASSATSGGYTDTQYF
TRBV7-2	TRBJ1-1	CASSFRVPQWPAEAFF
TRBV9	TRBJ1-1	CASSVVGSGGDTEAFF
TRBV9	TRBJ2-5	CASSVLAGETQYF
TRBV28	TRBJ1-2	CASSFIQGAMIYGYTF
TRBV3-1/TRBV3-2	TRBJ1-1	CASSPGGGATEAFF
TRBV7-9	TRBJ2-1	CASSSPTSGGVHEQFF
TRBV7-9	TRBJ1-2	CASSSGTDHGYTF
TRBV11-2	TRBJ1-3	CASSLNSRNTIYF
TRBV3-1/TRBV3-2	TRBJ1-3	CASSRSGQINTIYF